This T cell receptor (beta chain) was identified during a study of cytotoxic CD8 clonotypes in ibrutinib-treated CLL. Study findings and constraints: Treatment left the uncommon public clonotypes either contracted or stable in frequency.

With respect to this clone: Its antigen is not known.

With V trimmed by 5 bases and J by 3 bases, 10 bases remained unmatched. Germline assignment: CDR1 LGHNA and CDR2 YNFKEQ. CDR3 length equals 16 residues. Profiled with immunoSEQ multiplex PCR; TCRdb holds only in-frame clones, not every one. The sample holds 250,000 to 350,000 clones, around 77% seen once. As input for TCR beta libraries, about 2 micrograms of genomic DNA came from cryopreserved PBMCs. The source was PBMCs, collected at disease progression, from a patient treated with ibrutinib. The J gene is TRBJ1-1, the V gene TRBV4-2, with 9 bases identical to TRBD1. This sequence originates from a human donor with chronic lymphocytic leukemia. This CDR3 is CASSSGQGGPHTEAFF. CDR3 bases: TGTGCCAGCAGCTCGGGACAGGGAGGTCCCCACACTGAAGCTTTCTTT.